Each of the 18 T cell receptor beta chains below was sequenced from the same sample in a study of T cells in Graves' hyperthyroidism and ophthalmopathy. From RNA transcripts, TCR beta CDR3 regions were amplified. The TCR CDR3 was amplified in a first-round RT-PCR using the HTBI primer set. In TCRdb, the multiplex PCR reads were re-called with MiXCR into one record per CDR3 protein. Of some 550,000 distinct CDR3 sequences in the sample, about a fifth are singletons; the top ten hold around 27%. The material sequenced was blood. These TCRs come from a man in his late teens or twenties with Graves' hyperthyroidism.

This clonotype was recorded at least ten times. V gene TRBV20-1 combines with J gene TRBJ2-7, with no clear D. The CDR3 has 10 amino acids. Trimming removed 5 bases from V and 3 bases from J, with 5 bases in between. Germline-derived CDR1 and CDR2 are DFQATT and SNEGSKA (reference sequence). The CDR3 reads CSAYSYEQYF. For the CDR3, the DNA is TGCAGTGCTTACAGCTACGAGCAGTACTTC.

The chain recombines TRBV7-2 with TRBJ2-7; D is perhaps TRBD1 (5 bases). Germline loops: CDR1 SGHTA, CDR2 FQGNSA. Trimming removed 6 bases at V and 0 bases at J, with 12 bases between. The CDR3 is 14 amino acids. In nucleotides, the CDR3 is TGTGCCAGCAGTCTCCAGGGCTTCTCCTACGAGCAGTACTTC. It encodes CASSLQGFSYEQYF.

This clonotype was detected a few times. The germline gene is not matched at one end of the junction; a read error may be the cause. This sequence joins TRBV5-1 and TRBJ1-2; no definite D call. CDR3 length equals 16 residues. From germline, CDR1 is SGHRS and CDR2 YFSETQ. The CDR3 DNA reads TGCGCCAACAGCTTGGGCGGGAATACGGCTAACTATGGCTACACCTTC. Translation gives CANSLGGNTANYGYTF. Drawing the rest from reference TRBV5-1 and TRBJ1-2, the complete variable domain is KAGVTQTPRYLIKTRGQQVTLSCSPISGHRSVSWYQQTPGQGLQFLFEYFSETQRNKGNFPGRFSGRQFSNSRSEMNVSTLELGDSALYLCANSLGGNTANYGYTFGSGTRLTVV.

This clonotype came up many times. The junction shows a germline mismatch at one end, possibly a read error. This chain uses TRBV4-1 with TRBJ2-5; D unclear. Per germline, CDR1 MGHRA and CDR2 YSYEKL. The CDR3 runs 13 residues. This CDR3 is CASSQVRRETQYF. The CDR3 coding sequence is TGTGCCAGCAGCCAGGTTCGACGGGAGACCCAGTACTTC.

This clonotype was observed many times. The J gene is TRBJ1-2, the V gene TRBV28; 8 nucleotides line up with TRBD1. The V gene's germline CDR1 is MDHEN and CDR2 SYDVKM. V shed 10 bases and J 8 bases; nucleotides not matched to a gene: 15. This CDR3 has 14 amino acids. CDR3 coding DNA: TGTGCCACCTTTTTTGATACAGGGGGACGAGGCTACACCTTC. Protein: CATFFDTGGRGYTF.

This clonotype has a count of ten or more. The genes are TRBV12-3 or TRBV12-4 and TRBJ2-5, with D hard to call. The V gene lost 3 bases and the J gene lost 1 base, with 6 bases spanning the gap. The CDR3 totals 13 residues. The CDR3: CASSLNSQETQYF. CDR3 coding DNA: TGTGCCAGCAGTTTGAACAGCCAAGAGACCCAGTACTTC.

This clonotype occurred many times. The chain is built from TRBV6-1 and TRBJ1-5; possible D gene TRBD1, 6 bases. V lost 7 bases and J lost 1, with 17 bases in between. The CDR3 loop spans 16 amino acids. Per the germline V gene, CDR1 is MNHNS and CDR2 is SASEGT. CDR3 protein: CASTSRRGGSNQPQHF. In DNA, the CDR3 is TGTGCCAGCACCTCTCGTAGAGGGGGAAGCAATCAGCCCCAGCATTTT.

There are many counts of this clonotype. This sequence joins TRBV20-1 and TRBJ2-5; tentatively, D is TRBD1 (6 bases). This CDR3 is 14 amino acids long. Germline lookup yields CDR1 DFQATT and CDR2 SNEGSKA (reference sequence). V was pared by 0 bases and J by 2 bases, with 10 bases between. The CDR3 here is CSARDWTEQETQYF. The CDR3 region has the DNA TGCAGTGCTAGAGATTGGACAGAACAAGAGACCCAGTACTTC.

This clonotype was detected many times. The chain recombines TRBV30 with TRBJ2-2; D is undetermined. Per the germline V gene, CDR1 is GTSNPN and CDR2 is SVGIG (reference sequence). The V end was cut by 0 bases, the J end by 10 bases, with 12 bases between. The CDR3 sequence is 13 residues long. CDR3 sequence: CAWSVPEVMELFF. The CDR3 DNA sequence: TGTGCCTGGAGTGTACCCGAAGTAATGGAGCTGTTTTTT. Drawing the rest from reference TRBV30 and TRBJ2-2, the complete variable domain is SQTIHQWPATLVQPVGSPLSLECTVEGTSNPNLYWYRQAAGRGLQLLFYSVGIGQISSEVPQNLSASRPQDRQFILSSKKLLLSDSGFYLCAWSVPEVMELFFGEGSRLTVL.

This clonotype was seen more than once but under ten times. This chain uses TRBV19 with TRBJ1-3; the D is unclear. CDR1 LNHDA and CDR2 SQIVND come from the germline V gene (reference sequence). The CDR3 covers 13 residues. V dropped 7 bases and J dropped 4 bases, with 11 bases sitting between them. CDR3 nucleotides: TGTGCCAGTACCGAGAACCCAGGAAACACCATATATTTT. It encodes CASTENPGNTIYF.

This clonotype was counted at least ten times. The chain has TRBV19 and TRBJ2-2, with D unclear. V was clipped by 8 bases and J by 1 base, with 2 bases between them. CDR1 is LNHDA and CDR2 is SQIVND in the germline V gene (reference sequence). CDR3 size: 11 residues. CDR3 sequence: CASGNTGELFF. In DNA form, the CDR3 reads TGTGCCAGTGGGAACACCGGGGAGCTGTTTTTT. Looking up the rest from reference TRBV19 and TRBJ2-2 gives the full variable domain: DGGITQSPKYLFRKEGQNVTLSCEQNLNHDAMYWYRQDPGQGLRLIYYSQIVNDFQKGDIAEGYSVSREKKESFPLTVTSAQKNPTAFYLCASGNTGELFFGEGSRLTVL.

Ten or more counts support this clonotype. The V and J genes are TRBV29-1 and TRBJ1-2, with D unresolved. V gave up 4 bases and J gave up 8 bases, with 5 bases separating them. The CDR3 covers 9 residues. From germline, CDR1 is SQVTM and CDR2 ANQGSEA. The CDR3, as DNA: TGCAGCGTTGTTGACGGCTACACCTTC. Its protein is CSVVDGYTF. The variable domain in full, completed from reference TRBV29-1 and TRBJ1-2, reads SAVISQKPSRDICQRGTSLTIQCQVDSQVTMMFWYRQQPGQSLTLIATANQGSEATYESGFVIDKFPISRPNLTFSTLTVSNMSPEDSSIYLCSVVDGYTFGSGTRLTVV.

This clonotype has a count of ten or more. This chain uses TRBV20-1 with TRBJ2-7, with D perhaps matching TRBD2 (5 bases). The CDR3 runs to 12 residues. CDR1 is DFQATT, CDR2 SNEGSKA, per germline (reference sequence). Trimming left V 5 bases short and J 11 bases short, with 19 bases between. CDR3 in amino acids: CSAPRTGVREYF. CDR3 DNA sequence: TGCAGTGCTCCCCGGACCGGGGTACGGGAGTACTTC.

This clonotype was detected many times. This chain links TRBV12-3 or TRBV12-4 with TRBJ1-5; 7 bases are shared with TRBD1. This CDR3 spans 14 amino acids. The V segment lost 5 bases and the J segment 5 bases; nucleotides outside the gene matches: 6. The CDR3 sequence: CASSPQRGHQPQHF. Written as DNA, the CDR3 is TGTGCCAGCAGTCCTCAAAGGGGGCATCAGCCCCAGCATTTT.

This clonotype was seen repeatedly, ten times or more. The CDR3, as DNA: TGTGCCAGCAGCGTGGTCCCTGACACTGAAGCTTTCTTT. This encodes CASSVVPDTEAFF. V is TRBV9 and J is TRBJ1-1; unclear D gene. CDR1 is SGDLS, CDR2 YYNGEE, per germline. This CDR3 contains 13 residues. V lost 2 bases, J lost 3 bases, and 8 bases lay in between. Complete variable domain (other parts from reference TRBV9 and TRBJ1-1): DSGVTQTPKHLITATGQRVTLRCSPRSGDLSVYWYQQSLDQGLQFLIQYYNGEERAKGNILERFSAQQFPDLHSELNLSSLELGDSALYFCASSVVPDTEAFFGQGTRLTVV.

This clonotype was recorded at least ten times. This chain joins TRBV12-3 or TRBV12-4 and TRBJ2-7; D possibly uses TRBD1 or TRBD2 (5 bases each). The V and J ends lost 6 bases and 3 bases respectively, with 12 bases between them. There are 13 residues in the CDR3. The CDR3 protein is CASSSGRGYEQYF. The CDR3 DNA sequence: TGTGCCAGCAGCTCGGGGCGAGGCTACGAGCAGTACTTC.

This clonotype was picked up many times. The chain employs TRBV20-1 and TRBJ1-5; D unclear. Germline CDR1 reads DFQATT; CDR2 reads SNEGSKA (reference sequence). The CDR3 extends over 14 amino acids. Trimming stripped 4 bases from V and 1 base from J, with 11 bases between. DNA for the CDR3: TGCAGTGCTAAGGCGGGCGTGAGCAATCAGCCCCAGCATTTT. It yields the protein CSAKAGVSNQPQHF.

This clonotype occurred a few times. The rearrangement links TRBV27 to TRBJ1-2, with D tentatively TRBD1 (5 bases). V lost 5 bases and J lost 3, with 13 bases in between. Germline lookup yields CDR1 MNHEY and CDR2 SMNVEV (reference sequence). CDR3 length: 14 amino acids. The CDR3 sequence: CASSTLQGDYGYTF. CDR3 nucleotide sequence: TGTGCCAGCAGTACGCTCCAGGGTGACTATGGCTACACCTTC.